Shown below are 21 T cell receptor beta chains from a single sample sequenced in a study of regulatory T cells in long-lasting Graves disease. Researchers made TCR beta libraries by using iRepertoire HTBI primers and running Arm-PCR on CDR3 regions. TCRdb used MiXCR to reprocess the multiplex PCR reads, holding one entry per CDR3 protein. The table lists fewer than 650,000 distinct CDR3 sequences, approximately 15% of them singletons, with around 18% in the top ten. Noted time point: newly diagnosed GD, antithyroid drugs for less than 3 months. PBMC-extracted RNA yielded the TCR library. The sample was also linked to a second study, of T cells in Graves' hyperthyroidism and ophthalmopathy.

Sequences were derived from peripheral blood mononuclear cells (PBMCs), sampled at new diagnosis, from a patient treated with antithyroid drugs. The receptors shown here come from a woman aged 25 to 39 with Graves disease.

With respect to this clonotype: This CDR3 is missing its conserved last phenylalanine or tryptophan, likely due to a read error. This chain connects TRBV6-2 or TRBV6-3 to TRBJ2-1; 11 nucleotides match TRBD2. CDR1 is MNHEY and CDR2 is SVGEGT in the germline V gene. Losses at the gene ends were 7 bases for V and 7 bases for J; bases not matched to a gene: 6. The CDR3 contains 14 residues. The CDR3 spells CASMKIAGGNEQFS. CDR3 DNA sequence: TGTGCCAGCATGAAAATAGCGGGGGGGAATGAGCAGTTCTCC.

This clonotype was observed a few times. The chain couples TRBV5-4 to TRBJ2-3; D remains ambiguous. From germline, CDR1 is SGHNT and CDR2 YYREEE (reference sequence). Trimming left V 4 bases short and J 2 bases short, with 17 bases between. The length of the CDR3 is 16 residues. The CDR3 sequence is CASSPVHGGTTDTQYF. CDR3 coding DNA: TGTGCCAGCAGCCCCGTCCACGGCGGAACCACAGATACGCAGTATTTT.

This clonotype was picked up many times. V gene TRBV28 combines with J gene TRBJ2-7, with unresolved D. This CDR3 has 11 amino acids. Per the germline V gene, CDR1 is MDHEN and CDR2 is SYDVKM. V was shortened by 4 bases and J by 2 bases, with 3 bases between the two germline ends. The CDR3: CASSYAYEQYF. Written as DNA, the CDR3 is TGTGCCAGCAGTTACGCCTACGAGCAGTACTTC.

This clonotype was observed at least ten times. V and J are TRBV7-9 and TRBJ2-7; the match to TRBD2 covers 11 bases. The V gene's germline CDR1 is SEHNR and CDR2 FQNEAQ (reference sequence). V shed 4 bases, J shed 4 bases, and the junction held 9 bases outside the gene matches. CDR3 size: 16 residues. The CDR3 loop is CASSSDTSGSWYEQYF. The CDR3 nucleotides are TGTGCCAGCAGCTCAGATACTAGCGGGAGCTGGTACGAGCAGTACTTC.

The sample holds many counts of this clonotype. The chain links TRBV20-1 to TRBJ1-6; D is perhaps TRBD1 (6 bases). Trimming pared 0 bases from V and 9 bases from J, leaving 12 bases between. This CDR3 is 14 amino acids long. From germline, CDR1 is DFQATT and CDR2 SNEGSKA (reference sequence). The CDR3: CSARDQGRSSPLHF. CDR3 coding DNA: TGCAGTGCTAGAGATCAGGGGAGGAGTTCACCCCTCCACTTT.

The chain uses TRBV20-1 and TRBJ1-4, with a weak D call TRBD1 (5 bases). Germline V lookup: CDR1 DFQATT, CDR2 SNEGSKA (reference sequence). The CDR3 totals 14 residues. V gave up 5 bases and J gave up 6 bases, with 16 bases separating them. This chain's CDR3 is CSALEGRVDEKLFF. In DNA, the CDR3 is TGCAGTGCTCTCGAGGGCAGGGTTGATGAAAAACTGTTTTTT.

The gene calls are TRBV6-2 or TRBV6-3 and TRBJ2-1; perhaps TRBD2 as D (6 bases). The germline V and J ends were trimmed by 4 bases and 2 bases, with 12 bases remaining between them. This CDR3 has 15 residues. Germline lookup yields CDR1 MNHEY and CDR2 SVGEGT. CDR3 region: CASSFAGSTYNEQFF. The CDR3 DNA sequence: TGTGCCAGCAGTTTTGCGGGATCTACCTACAATGAGCAGTTCTTC.

This clonotype was counted ten times or more. The V call is TRBV9, the J call TRBJ1-2, with 9 nucleotides matching TRBD1. CDR3 length equals 13 residues. Germline CDR1 is SGDLS and CDR2 is YYNGEE. V shed 3 bases, J shed 8 bases, and the junction held 5 bases outside the gene matches. CDR3 nucleotide sequence: TGTGCCAGCAGCGGGACAGGGGCCGGGGGCTACACCTTC. Protein sequence: CASSGTGAGGYTF.

This clonotype was detected ten times or more. The chain couples TRBV10-3 to TRBJ2-7, with 7 nucleotides matching TRBD2. From germline, CDR1 is ENHRY and CDR2 SYGVKD. V shed 0 bases and J 1 base; nucleotides not matched to a gene: 9. The CDR3 runs to 17 residues. CDR3 sequence (DNA): TGTGCCATCAGTGAGTCTCGGACTAGGTTGGGTTCCTACGAGCAGTACTTC. It yields the protein CAISESRTRLGSYEQYF.

This clonotype appeared many times. The chain uses TRBV19 and TRBJ2-5; TRBD1 might be the D (6 bases). V was cut by 6 bases and J by 5 bases, with 13 bases left in between. Germline CDR1 reads LNHDA; CDR2 reads SQIVND (reference sequence). The CDR3 sequence is 13 residues long. CDR3 loop: CASSDRFGETQYF. The DNA for the CDR3 is TGTGCCAGTAGCGACAGGTTCGGGGAGACCCAGTACTTC.

This clonotype came up many times. The rearrangement uses TRBV28 and TRBJ1-3, with D perhaps matching TRBD1 (5 bases). Germline CDR1 reads MDHEN; CDR2 reads SYDVKM. The CDR3 totals 16 residues. V lost 5 bases to trimming and J lost 4 bases, with 18 bases between them. The CDR3 region has the DNA TGTGCCAGCAGTCTCTTATGGGGGGGTAGGGGAAACACCATATATTTT. Protein product: CASSLLWGGRGNTIYF. The variable domain in full, completed from reference TRBV28 and TRBJ1-3, reads DVKVTQSSRYLVKRTGEKVFLECVQDMDHENMFWYRQDPGLGLRLIYFSYDVKMKEKGDIPEGYSVSREKKERFSLILESASTNQTSMYLCASSLLWGGRGNTIYFGEGSWLTVV.

In its sample, this clonotype was seen many times. This chain uses TRBV9 with TRBJ1-1; possible D gene TRBD1, 6 bases. Germline V gene sequence: CDR1 SGDLS, CDR2 YYNGEE. V was trimmed by 0 bases and J by 11 bases, leaving 14 bases between them. The CDR3 sequence is 13 residues long. The CDR3 sequence is CASSVGAGATAFF. The CDR3 DNA is TGTGCCAGCAGCGTAGGCGCGGGGGCTACGGCTTTCTTT.

The rearrangement uses TRBV7-9 and TRBJ1-4; 9 bases align to TRBD1. CDR3 size: 15 residues. V gave up 5 bases and J gave up 7 bases; unmatched junction bases: 8. Looked up from germline, CDR1 is SEHNR and CDR2 is FQNEAQ (reference sequence). The CDR3 DNA reads TGTGCCAGCAGCCCCACCGGGACAGGGAGTGAAAAACTGTTTTTT. As protein: CASSPTGTGSEKLFF.

This clonotype was counted many times. One end of the junction fails to match germline, which may point to a read error. The chain links TRBV2 to TRBJ2-4, with unresolved D. Germline loops: CDR1 SNHLY, CDR2 FYNNEI. This CDR3 contains 11 residues. The CDR3 reads CASTSRSEPFF. Here the CDR3 DNA reads TGTGCCAGTACCTCTCGGAGCGAACCGTTCTTC.

This clonotype appeared many times. This chain joins TRBV7-2 and TRBJ2-1; 12 bases fit TRBD2. Germline trimming cut 5 bases from V and 2 bases from J; bases unmatched to any gene: 4. Germline-derived CDR1 and CDR2 are SGHTA and FQGNSA. CDR3 length: 16 amino acids. The CDR3 reads CASSRTSGVPYNEQFF. The CDR3 nucleotides are TGTGCCAGCAGCCGGACTAGCGGGGTTCCCTACAATGAGCAGTTCTTC.

This chain connects TRBV29-1 to TRBJ2-4; either TRBD1 or TRBD2 may fit D (5 bases each). This CDR3 contains 13 residues. Germline V gives CDR1 SQVTM, CDR2 ANQGSEA. Between the trimmed V and J ends, which lost 7 bases and 4 bases, there was a span of 14 bases. As DNA, the CDR3 is TGCAGCGCCTCCGGGGCCCCTAAAAACATTCAGTACTTC. This sequence encodes CSASGAPKNIQYF.

This clonotype was recorded many times. The chain uses TRBV27 and TRBJ2-7, with D perhaps matching TRBD1 (6 bases). From germline, CDR1 is MNHEY and CDR2 SMNVEV (reference sequence). This CDR3 contains 14 residues. V gave up 4 bases and J gave up 5 bases, with 15 bases separating them. The CDR3 loop is CASSYGQFRNEQYF. The CDR3 DNA is TGTGCCAGCAGTTACGGACAGTTCAGGAACGAGCAGTACTTC.

This clonotype was observed many times. The J gene is TRBJ2-1, the V gene TRBV11-2; TRBD1 aligns across 7 bases. The length of the CDR3 is 14 residues. CDR1 is SGHAT, CDR2 FQNNGV, per germline. Losses at the gene ends were 2 bases for V and 7 bases for J; bases not matched to a gene: 5. The CDR3 sequence: CASSLIRGQNEQFF. DNA for the CDR3: TGTGCCAGCAGCTTAATCCGGGGACAGAATGAGCAGTTCTTC.

This clonotype was detected ten times or more. This chain uses TRBV7-2 with TRBJ1-3; D is unclear. This CDR3 region has 16 residues. Germline loops: CDR1 SGHTA, CDR2 FQGNSA. The V gene lost 5 bases and the J gene lost 4 bases, with 18 bases spanning the gap. This CDR3 reads CASSPPRKIVGNTIYF. CDR3 nucleotides: TGTGCCAGCAGCCCCCCCCGGAAAATTGTGGGAAACACCATATATTTT.

This clonotype was detected many times. The CDR3 here is CASSLASRTNTEAFF. The CDR3 bases are TGTGCCAGCAGCTTAGCCTCGCGAACGAACACTGAAGCTTTCTTT. The chain links TRBV7-2 to TRBJ1-1; D is uncertain. Germline CDR1 is SGHTA and CDR2 is FQGNSA. This CDR3 contains 15 residues. Deletions cut 0 bases from V and 1 base from J, with 9 bases between. Variable domain in full (rest from reference TRBV7-2 and TRBJ1-1): GAGVSQSPSNKVTEKGKDVELRCDPISGHTALYWYRQSLGQGLEFLIYFQGNSAPDKSGLPSDRFSAERTGGSVSTLTIQRTQQEDSAVYLCASSLASRTNTEAFFGQGTRLTVV.

This clonotype has a count of ten or more. The rearrangement links TRBV7-9 to TRBJ1-3; no definite D call. Germline V gene lookup returns CDR1 SEHNR and CDR2 FQNEAQ (reference sequence). The CDR3 contains 14 residues. V was pared by 5 bases and J by 4 bases, with 12 bases between. The chain's CDR3 is CASSPFGVGNTIYF. In nucleotides, the CDR3 is TGTGCCAGCAGCCCATTCGGGGTAGGAAACACCATATATTTT. The whole variable domain, remainder taken from reference TRBV7-9 and TRBJ1-3, is DTGVSQNPRHKITKRGQNVTFRCDPISEHNRLYWYRQTLGQGPEFLTYFQNEAQLEKSRLLSDRFSAERPKGSFSTLEIQRTEQGDSAMYLCASSPFGVGNTIYFGEGSWLTVV.